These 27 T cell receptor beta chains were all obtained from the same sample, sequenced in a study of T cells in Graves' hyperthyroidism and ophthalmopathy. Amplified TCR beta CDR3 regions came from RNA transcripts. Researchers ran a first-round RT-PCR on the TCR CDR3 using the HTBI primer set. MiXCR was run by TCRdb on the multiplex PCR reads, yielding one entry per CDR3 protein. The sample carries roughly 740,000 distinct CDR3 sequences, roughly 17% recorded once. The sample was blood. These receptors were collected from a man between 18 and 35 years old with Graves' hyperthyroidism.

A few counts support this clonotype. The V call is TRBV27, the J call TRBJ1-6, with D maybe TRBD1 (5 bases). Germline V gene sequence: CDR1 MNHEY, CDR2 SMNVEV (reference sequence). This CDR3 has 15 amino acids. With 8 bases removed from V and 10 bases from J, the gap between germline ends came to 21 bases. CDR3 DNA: TGTGCCAGCTCCTGGGGTGGGGCAGGGAACTCACCCCTCCACTTT. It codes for CASSWGGAGNSPLHF.

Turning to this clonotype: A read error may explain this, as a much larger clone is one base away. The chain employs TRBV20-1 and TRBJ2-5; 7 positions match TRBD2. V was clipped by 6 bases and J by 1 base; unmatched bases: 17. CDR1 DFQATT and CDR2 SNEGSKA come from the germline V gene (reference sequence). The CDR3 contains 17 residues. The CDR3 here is CSASCGRSAHCQETQYF. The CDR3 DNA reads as TGCAGTGCCTCTTGCGGGAGATCTGCCCATTGCCAAGAGACCCAGTACTTC.

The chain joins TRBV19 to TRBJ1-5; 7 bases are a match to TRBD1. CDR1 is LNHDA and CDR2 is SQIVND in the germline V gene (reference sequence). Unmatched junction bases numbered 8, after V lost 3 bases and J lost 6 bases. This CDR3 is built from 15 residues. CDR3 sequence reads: CASSIRQGGGQPQHF. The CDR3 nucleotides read TGTGCCAGTAGTATCCGCCAGGGGGGCGGTCAGCCCCAGCATTTT.

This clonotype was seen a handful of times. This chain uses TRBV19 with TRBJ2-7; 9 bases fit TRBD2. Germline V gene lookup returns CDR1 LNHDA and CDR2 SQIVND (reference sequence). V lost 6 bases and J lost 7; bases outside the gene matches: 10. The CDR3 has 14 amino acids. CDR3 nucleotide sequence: TGTGCCAGTAGCAATAGCCCAGCGGGAGGTGAGCAGTACTTC. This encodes CASSNSPAGGEQYF.

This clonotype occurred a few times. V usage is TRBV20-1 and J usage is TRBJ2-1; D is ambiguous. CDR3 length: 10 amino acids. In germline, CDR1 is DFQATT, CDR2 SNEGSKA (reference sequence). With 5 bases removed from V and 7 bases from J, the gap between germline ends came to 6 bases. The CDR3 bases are TGCAGTGCTGGATTAAATGAGCAGTTCTTC. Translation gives CSAGLNEQFF.

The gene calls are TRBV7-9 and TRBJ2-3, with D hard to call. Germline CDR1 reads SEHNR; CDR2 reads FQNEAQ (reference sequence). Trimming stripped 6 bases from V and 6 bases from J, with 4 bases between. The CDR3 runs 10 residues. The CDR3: CASSYDTQYF. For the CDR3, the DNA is TGTGCCAGCAGTTACGATACGCAGTATTTT.

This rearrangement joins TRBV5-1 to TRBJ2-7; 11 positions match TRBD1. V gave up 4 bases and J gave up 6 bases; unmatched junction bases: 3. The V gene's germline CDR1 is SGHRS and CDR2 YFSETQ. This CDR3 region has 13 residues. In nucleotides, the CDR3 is TGCGCCAGCAGCGGGGGACAGGGGGTCGAGCAGTACTTC. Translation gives CASSGGQGVEQYF.

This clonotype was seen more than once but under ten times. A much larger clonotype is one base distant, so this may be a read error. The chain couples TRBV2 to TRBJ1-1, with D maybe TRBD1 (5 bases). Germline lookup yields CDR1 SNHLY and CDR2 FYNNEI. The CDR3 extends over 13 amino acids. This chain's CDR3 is CASRGPGNTEASF. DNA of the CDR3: TGTGCCAGCAGGGGACCCGGGAACACTGAAGCTTCCTTT.

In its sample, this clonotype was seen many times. In DNA, the CDR3 is TGTGCCAGCAGCCCAGGGGACAGGGGGGTCAATCAGCCCCAGCATTTT. This encodes CASSPGDRGVNQPQHF. The chain has TRBV28 and TRBJ1-5; 11 positions match TRBD1. V trimming: 6 bases; J trimming: 3 bases; junction bases outside the gene matches: 7. There are 16 residues in the CDR3. Germline CDR1 MDHEN, CDR2 SYDVKM.

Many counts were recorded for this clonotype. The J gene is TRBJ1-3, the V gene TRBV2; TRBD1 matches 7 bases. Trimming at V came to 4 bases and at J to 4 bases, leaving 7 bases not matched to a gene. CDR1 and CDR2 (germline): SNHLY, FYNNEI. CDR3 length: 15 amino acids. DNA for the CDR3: TGTGCCAGCAGTGGAAGGGGGCGATCCGGAAACACCATATATTTT. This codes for CASSGRGRSGNTIYF.

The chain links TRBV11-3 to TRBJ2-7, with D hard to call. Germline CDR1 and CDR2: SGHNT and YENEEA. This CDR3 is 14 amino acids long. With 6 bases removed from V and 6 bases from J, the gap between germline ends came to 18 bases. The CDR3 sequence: CASRGRATGAEQYF. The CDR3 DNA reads TGTGCCAGCAGGGGCCGTGCCACCGGAGCCGAGCAGTACTTC.

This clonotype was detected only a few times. CDR3 sequence (DNA): TGTGCCACGAGGCAGAGCAATCAGCCCCAGCATTTT. It translates to CATRQSNQPQHF. V gene TRBV2 combines with J gene TRBJ1-5, with no clear D. V gave up 10 bases and J gave up 1 base, with 8 bases separating them. The CDR3 consists of 12 residues. CDR1 is SNHLY, CDR2 FYNNEI, per germline. Using reference TRBV2 and TRBJ1-5 for the parts outside the CDR3, the full variable domain is EPEVTQTPSHQVTQMGQEVILRCVPISNHLYFYWYRQILGQKVEFLVSFYNNEISEKSEIFDDQFSVERPDGSNFTLKIRSTKLEDSAMYFCATRQSNQPQHFGDGTRLSIL.

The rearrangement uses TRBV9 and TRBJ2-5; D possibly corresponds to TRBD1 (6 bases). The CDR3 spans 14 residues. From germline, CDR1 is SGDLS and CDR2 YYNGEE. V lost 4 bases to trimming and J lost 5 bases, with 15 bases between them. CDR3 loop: CASSPGQSWETQYF. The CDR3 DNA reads TGTGCCAGCAGCCCAGGACAGAGCTGGGAGACCCAGTACTTC.

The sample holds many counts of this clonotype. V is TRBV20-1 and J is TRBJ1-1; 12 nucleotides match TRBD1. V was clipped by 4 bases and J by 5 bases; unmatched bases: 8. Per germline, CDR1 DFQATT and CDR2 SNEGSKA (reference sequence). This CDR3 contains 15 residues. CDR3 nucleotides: TGCAGTGCTACCGGGACAGGGGGCCGAGGGACTGAAGCTTTCTTT. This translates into CSATGTGGRGTEAFF.

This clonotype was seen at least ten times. The CDR3 DNA is TGTGCCAGCAGTTACCCCCTGGTAACAGGGACCTACGAGCAGTACTTC. This sequence encodes CASSYPLVTGTYEQYF. This chain uses TRBV28 with TRBJ2-7; possibly TRBD1 for D (6 bases). The CDR3 has 16 residues. The germline gives CDR1 MDHEN, CDR2 SYDVKM. The ends were cut back, 4 bases at V and 2 bases at J, with 18 bases in the middle.

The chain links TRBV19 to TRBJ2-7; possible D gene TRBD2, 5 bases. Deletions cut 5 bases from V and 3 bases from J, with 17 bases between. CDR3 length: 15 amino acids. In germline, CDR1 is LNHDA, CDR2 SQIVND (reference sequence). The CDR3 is CASSVSGYGDYEQYF. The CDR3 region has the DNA TGTGCCAGTAGTGTAAGCGGCTACGGAGACTACGAGCAGTACTTC. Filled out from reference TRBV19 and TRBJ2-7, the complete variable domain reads DGGITQSPKYLFRKEGQNVTLSCEQNLNHDAMYWYRQDPGQGLRLIYYSQIVNDFQKGDIAEGYSVSREKKESFPLTVTSAQKNPTAFYLCASSVSGYGDYEQYFGPGTRLTVT.

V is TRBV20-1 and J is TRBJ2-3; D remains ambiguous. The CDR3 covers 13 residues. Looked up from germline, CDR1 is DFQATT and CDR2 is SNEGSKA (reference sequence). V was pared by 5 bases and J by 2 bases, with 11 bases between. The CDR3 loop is CSAYTRFTDTQYF. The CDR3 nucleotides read TGCAGTGCTTACACACGATTCACAGATACGCAGTATTTT.

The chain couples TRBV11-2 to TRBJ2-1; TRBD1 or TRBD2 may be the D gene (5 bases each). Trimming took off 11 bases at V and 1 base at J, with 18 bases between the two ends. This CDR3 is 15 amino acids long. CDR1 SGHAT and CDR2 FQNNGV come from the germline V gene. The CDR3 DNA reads TGTGCCTCCTTGGACTGGACAATTTCCTACAATGAGCAGTTCTTC. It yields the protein CASLDWTISYNEQFF.

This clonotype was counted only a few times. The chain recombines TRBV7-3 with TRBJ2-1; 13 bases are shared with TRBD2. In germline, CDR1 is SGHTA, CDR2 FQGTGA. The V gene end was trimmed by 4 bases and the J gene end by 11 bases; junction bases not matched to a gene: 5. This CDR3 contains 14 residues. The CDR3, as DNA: TGTGCCAGCAGCTCCTGGACTAGCGGGGGTAAGCAGTTCTTC. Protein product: CASSSWTSGGKQFF.

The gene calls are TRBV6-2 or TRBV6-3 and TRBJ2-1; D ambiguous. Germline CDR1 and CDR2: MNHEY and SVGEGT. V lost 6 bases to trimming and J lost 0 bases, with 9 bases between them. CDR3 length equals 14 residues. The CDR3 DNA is TGTGCCAGCAGCCTCCGGATCTCCTACAATGAGCAGTTCTTC. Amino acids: CASSLRISYNEQFF.

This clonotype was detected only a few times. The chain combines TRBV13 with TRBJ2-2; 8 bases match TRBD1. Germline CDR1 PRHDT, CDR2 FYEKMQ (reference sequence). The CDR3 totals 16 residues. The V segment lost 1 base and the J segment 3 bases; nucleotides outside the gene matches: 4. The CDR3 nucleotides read TGTGCCAGCAGCTTAGCGGACAGGGAGCACACCGGGGAGCTGTTTTTT. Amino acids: CASSLADREHTGELFF. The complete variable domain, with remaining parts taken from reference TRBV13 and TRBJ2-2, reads AAGVIQSPRHLIKEKRETATLKCYPIPRHDTVYWYQQGPGQDPQFLISFYEKMQSDKGSIPDRFSAQQFSDYHSELNMSSLELGDSALYFCASSLADREHTGELFFGEGSRLTVL.

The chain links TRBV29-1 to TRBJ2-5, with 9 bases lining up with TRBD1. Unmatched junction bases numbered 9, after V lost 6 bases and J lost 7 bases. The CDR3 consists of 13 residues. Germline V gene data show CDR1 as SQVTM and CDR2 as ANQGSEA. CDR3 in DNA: TGCAGCGTGGGGGGTCGGGGACAGGGGACCCAGTACTTC. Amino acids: CSVGGRGQGTQYF.

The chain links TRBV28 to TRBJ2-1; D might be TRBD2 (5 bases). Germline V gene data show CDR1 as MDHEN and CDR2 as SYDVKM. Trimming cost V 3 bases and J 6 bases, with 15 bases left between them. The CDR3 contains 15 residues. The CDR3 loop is CASSFFREGSNEQFF. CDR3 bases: TGTGCCAGCAGTTTCTTCCGGGAAGGCAGCAATGAGCAGTTCTTC.

CDR3 in amino acids: CSVVEGSGRYNEQFF. DNA of the CDR3: TGCAGCGTTGTAGAGGGCAGCGGGAGGTACAATGAGCAGTTCTTC. The rearrangement joins TRBV29-1 to TRBJ2-1; 9 nucleotides align to TRBD2. V lost 4 bases, J lost 4 bases, and 8 bases stayed unmatched. The CDR3 loop spans 15 amino acids. CDR1 is SQVTM and CDR2 is ANQGSEA in the germline V gene.

CDR3 in DNA: TGTGCCAGCAGCTTAATGAAGGCCGGGACAGGGTTCTGGACCTACGAGCAGTACTTC. Amino acid sequence: CASSLMKAGTGFWTYEQYF. The genes are TRBV7-8 and TRBJ2-7; 9 bases line up with TRBD1. V shed 2 bases, J shed 2 bases, and the junction held 16 bases outside the gene matches. The CDR3 has 19 amino acids. Germline values: CDR1 SGHVS, CDR2 FQNEAQ.

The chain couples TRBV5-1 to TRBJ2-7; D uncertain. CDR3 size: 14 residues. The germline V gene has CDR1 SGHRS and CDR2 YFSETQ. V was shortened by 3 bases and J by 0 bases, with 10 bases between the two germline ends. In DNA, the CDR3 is TGCGCCAGCAGCTGGGCGGATAGCTCCTACGAGCAGTACTTC. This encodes CASSWADSSYEQYF.

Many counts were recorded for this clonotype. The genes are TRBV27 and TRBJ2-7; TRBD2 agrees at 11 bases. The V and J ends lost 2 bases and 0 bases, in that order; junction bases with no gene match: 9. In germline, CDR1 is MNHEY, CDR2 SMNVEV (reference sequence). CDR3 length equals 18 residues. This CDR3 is CASSLKGTSGTPSYEQYF. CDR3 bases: TGTGCCAGCAGTTTAAAGGGGACTAGCGGAACACCCTCCTACGAGCAGTACTTC.